These 28 T cell receptor beta chains originate from one sample sequenced in a study of tumor and adjacent non-tumor tissue in lung cancer. The template was RNA from unsorted bulk tissue. The normal lung tissue was taken more than 3 cm from the tumor edge. TCRbeta libraries were built with three rounds of nested PCR, modified from ARM-PCR. A single record per CDR3 protein comes from TCRdb applying MiXCR to the multiplex PCR reads. This table has under 45,000 distinct CDR3 sequences, 60% appearing once. Sequences were obtained from distant non-tumor lung tissue. These receptors all come from a man aged 45-60 years with non-small cell lung cancer.

This clonotype was detected only a few times. A much bigger clone sits one base away, suggesting this may be a read error. The CDR3 end shows no conserved phenylalanine or tryptophan, and so a read error is likely. The gene calls are TRBV10-3 and TRBJ2-7, with D perhaps TRBD2 (6 bases). Germline lookup yields CDR1 ENHRY and CDR2 SYGVKD. The CDR3 loop spans 17 amino acids. V was pared by 0 bases and J by 3 bases, with 18 bases between. CDR3 loop: CAISESLGLGSIYEQYL. DNA of the CDR3: TGTGCCATCAGTGAGTCATTGGGACTGGGTTCTATCTACGAGCAGTACTTA.

Concerning this clonotype: A much larger clone lies a single base off, so this may be a read error. The chain employs TRBV6-5 and TRBJ2-7; D not certain. Germline V gives CDR1 MNHEY, CDR2 SVGAGI. The V end lost 7 bases, the J end lost 7 bases, and 14 bases lay between the germline ends. The CDR3 spans 12 residues. The CDR3 DNA sequence: TGTGCCAGCAATACGGGCCAGAGGGAGCAGTACTTC. It codes for CASNTGQREQYF.

Many counts were recorded for this clonotype. The CDR3 region is CASSVGIWVRQETQYF. The CDR3, as DNA: TGCGCCAGCAGCGTCGGGATCTGGGTTCGACAAGAGACCCAGTACTTC. The chain joins TRBV5-1 to TRBJ2-5, with a tentative D call TRBD2 (5 bases). With 4 bases removed from V and 2 bases from J, the gap between germline ends came to 18 bases. CDR1 and CDR2 (germline): SGHRS, YFSETQ. This CDR3 region has 16 residues. The full variable domain, completed using reference TRBV5-1 and TRBJ2-5, is KAGVTQTPRYLIKTRGQQVTLSCSPISGHRSVSWYQQTPGQGLQFLFEYFSETQRNKGNFPGRFSGRQFSNSRSEMNVSTLELGDSALYLCASSVGIWVRQETQYFGPGTRLLVL.

About this clonotype itself: The conserved phenylalanine or tryptophan normally closing the CDR3 is absent here, so this likely arose from a read error. V is TRBV11-2 and J is TRBJ1-1; 8 bases match TRBD1. Germline lookup yields CDR1 SGHAT and CDR2 FQNNGV. CDR3 length: 15 amino acids. CDR3 in DNA: TGTGCCAGAAGCTTAGGGGGGACAGGGAACACTGAAGCTTTCTAT. Protein: CARSLGGTGNTEAFY.

The gene calls are TRBV7-9 and TRBJ1-6, with D maybe TRBD1 (5 bases). Germline lookup yields CDR1 SEHNR and CDR2 FQNEAQ (reference sequence). This CDR3 is built from 15 residues. The germline V and J ends were trimmed by 5 bases and 3 bases, with 11 bases remaining between them. CDR3 bases: TGTGCCAGCAGCCAGACAGCGTTCTATAATTCACCCCTCCACTTT. This encodes CASSQTAFYNSPLHF.

Comment on this clonotype: This could be a read error, since a much larger clone is one nucleotide away. The chain has TRBV5-5 and TRBJ1-5; the D is unclear. The CDR3 sequence is 14 residues long. CDR1 is SGHKS and CDR2 is YYEKEE in the germline V gene (reference sequence). V was pared by 0 bases and J by 5 bases, with 9 bases between. CDR3: CASSLDTRDQPQHF. CDR3 coding DNA: TGTGCCAGCAGCTTGGATACGAGGGATCAGCCCCAGCATTTT.

Concerning this clonotype: A much larger clonotype is one base distant, so this may be a read error. This chain uses TRBV20-1 with TRBJ2-3; perhaps TRBD2 as D (5 bases). The CDR3 extends over 17 amino acids. Trimming pared 6 bases from V and 0 bases from J, leaving 22 bases between. Germline V gives CDR1 DFQATT, CDR2 SNEGSKA (reference sequence). The CDR3 bases are TGCAGTGCCAGCTCCGGGAAGTCCCCAGCTAGCACAGATACGCAGTATTTT. Amino acids: CSASSGKSPASTDTQYF.

As regards this clonotype: At one end, the junction sequence differs from germline, possibly due to a read error. The chain couples TRBV20-1 to TRBJ1-6; 7 bases line up with TRBD1. CDR1 is DFQATT, CDR2 SNEGSKA, per germline (reference sequence). The CDR3 spans 15 residues. The CDR3 loop reads CSARVGQGGNSPLQF. Here the CDR3 DNA reads TGCAGTGCTAGAGTAGGGCAGGGGGGTAATTCACCCCTCCAATTT.

Note on this clonotype: This may stem from a read error, because a much larger clone lies one nucleotide away. V is TRBV7-9 and J is TRBJ2-7, with D uncertain. This CDR3 region has 16 residues. Germline assignment: CDR1 SEHNR and CDR2 FQNEAQ (reference sequence). The V and J ends lost 0 bases and 3 bases respectively, with 15 bases between them. This chain's CDR3 is CASSLAHQFLYYEQYF. CDR3 in DNA: TGTGCCAGCAGCTTAGCCCACCAGTTTCTTTACTACGAGCAGTACTTC.

The J gene is TRBJ2-3, the V gene TRBV11-2; D may be TRBD1 or TRBD2 (5 bases each). The V gene's germline CDR1 is SGHAT and CDR2 FQNNGV. Trimming removed 2 bases from V and 12 bases from J, with 21 bases in between. This CDR3 has 15 residues. CDR3: CASSLMPSSTGTQYF. For the CDR3, the DNA is TGTGCCAGCAGCTTAATGCCATCTAGCACAGGTACACAGTATTTT.

There are many counts of this clonotype. This sequence joins TRBV12-5 and TRBJ2-2, with a possible D match to TRBD2 (6 bases). Trimming took off 6 bases at V and 1 base at J, with 12 bases between the two ends. The CDR3 runs to 15 residues. Germline V lookup: CDR1 LGHNT, CDR2 FRNRAP. CDR3 in DNA: TGTGCTAGTGGAATCGGGGGTCTGAACACCGGGGAGCTGTTTTTT. It is translated as CASGIGGLNTGELFF.

A word on this clonotype: A much larger clone lies a single base off, so this may be a read error. The gene calls are TRBV5-6 and TRBJ2-7; possibly TRBD2 for D (5 bases). Germline lookup yields CDR1 SGHDT and CDR2 YYEEEE. This CDR3 is 12 amino acids long. V was trimmed by 4 bases and J by 4 bases, leaving 9 bases between them. This CDR3 is CASSTLGYEQYF. The DNA for the CDR3 is TGTGCCAGCAGCACACTAGGGTACGAGCAGTACTTC. The complete variable domain, with remaining parts taken from reference TRBV5-6 and TRBJ2-7, reads DAGVTQSPTHLIKTRGQQVTLRCSPKSGHDTVSWYQQALGQGPQFIFQYYEEEERQRGNFPDRFSGHQFPNYSSELNVNALLLGDSALYLCASSTLGYEQYFGPGTRLTVT.

Note on this clonotype: Germline is not matched at one junction end, which may reflect a read error. The chain is built from TRBV6-5 and TRBJ2-2; D possibly corresponds to TRBD1 (6 bases). The CDR3 is made up of 15 amino acids. CDR1 is MNHEY, CDR2 SVGAGI, per germline. CDR3 coding DNA: TGCGCCAGCAGCAAAGTCTGGGGGCATGCCGGGAAGCTGTTTTTT. Its protein is CASSKVWGHAGKLFF.

This chain joins TRBV5-1 and TRBJ2-3, with TRBD2 identical over 12 bases. The CDR3 length is 15 residues. J gave up 4 bases and V 2 bases, and 2 bases lay outside the gene matches. Germline CDR1 and CDR2: SGHRS and YFSETQ. Here the CDR3 DNA reads TGCGCCAGCAGCTTTTCTAGCGGGAGGGCAGATACGCAGTATTTT. Amino acid sequence: CASSFSSGRADTQYF. Full variable domain (remainder filled in from reference TRBV5-1 and TRBJ2-3): KAGVTQTPRYLIKTRGQQVTLSCSPISGHRSVSWYQQTPGQGLQFLFEYFSETQRNKGNFPGRFSGRQFSNSRSEMNVSTLELGDSALYLCASSFSSGRADTQYFGPGTRLTVL.

J is TRBJ2-7 and V is TRBV30; D uncertain. Trimming took off 0 bases at V and 5 bases at J, with 17 bases between the two ends. CDR3 size: 15 residues. Germline CDR1 is GTSNPN and CDR2 is SVGIG (reference sequence). Here the CDR3 reads CAWSVGQRPRHEQYF. For the CDR3, the DNA is TGTGCCTGGAGTGTTGGGCAGAGGCCTCGCCACGAGCAGTACTTC.

Regarding this clonotype: This may come from a read error, since a much larger clone is one base off. The chain uses TRBV6-6 and TRBJ2-7; D uncertain. The CDR3 sequence is 11 residues long. Germline V gene data show CDR1 as MNHNY and CDR2 as SVGAGI (reference sequence). CDR3 amino acids: CASSCNYEQHF. Written as DNA, the CDR3 is TGTGCCAGCAGTTGCAACTACGAGCAGCACTTC.

The chain links TRBV5-1 to TRBJ2-7; the D is unclear. CDR1 and CDR2 from the germline V gene are SGHRS and YFSETQ. The CDR3 is 14 amino acids. The germline V and J ends were trimmed by 0 bases and 6 bases, with 13 bases remaining between them. CDR3 sequence: CASSLAQRASEQYF. In DNA form, the CDR3 reads TGCGCCAGCAGCTTGGCCCAACGGGCCAGCGAGCAGTACTTC.

Worth noting for this clonotype: One junction end does not reproduce the germline sequence, and a read error may be involved. The chain joins TRBV4-1 to TRBJ1-5; D remains ambiguous. Looked up from germline, CDR1 is MGHRA and CDR2 is YSYEKL. The CDR3 has 10 residues. CDR3 amino acids: CASSSQTQHF. For the CDR3, the DNA is TGTGCCAGCAGCTCCCAAACCCAGCATTTT.

This clonotype has ten or more counts. The chain joins TRBV12-3 or TRBV12-4 to TRBJ2-5, with TRBD1 matching 9 bases. This CDR3 has 15 residues. The trim removed 5 bases at V and 5 bases at J, leaving 9 bases unmatched. This CDR3 reads CASSLYRGRHETQYF. The CDR3 coding sequence is TGTGCCAGCAGTCTCTACAGGGGGCGTCATGAGACCCAGTACTTC.

With respect to this clonotype: A read error may account for a junction end that differs from germline. The V call is TRBV6-5, the J call TRBJ2-7; 8 nucleotides align to TRBD2. The V gene's germline CDR1 is MNHEY and CDR2 SVGAGI. This CDR3 has 16 amino acids. CDR3: CVSSITAGGSSYEQYF. In DNA form, the CDR3 reads TGTGTCAGCAGTATAACTGCGGGGGGCAGTTCCTACGAGCAGTACTTC.

Judged by abundance, this clonotype is large (0.1 to 1%). V usage is TRBV5-4 and J usage is TRBJ2-7; 9 nucleotides agree with TRBD2. Germline loops: CDR1 SGHNT, CDR2 YYREEE (reference sequence). This CDR3 region has 17 residues. V gave up 2 bases and J gave up 5 bases; unmatched junction bases: 14. The CDR3, as DNA: TGTGCCAGCAGCTTCGGGGGCTTAGCGGGAGATGCACACGAGCAGTACTTC. This translates into CASSFGGLAGDAHEQYF.

Notes on this clonotype: One end of the junction fails to match germline, which may point to a read error. The J gene is TRBJ2-3, the V gene TRBV11-2; D is ambiguous. Germline V gene sequence: CDR1 SGHAT, CDR2 FQNNGV. This CDR3 spans 12 amino acids. The CDR3 protein is CTSSPTTDTQYF. In DNA, the CDR3 is TGTACCAGCAGCCCAACCACAGATACACAATATTTT. The full variable domain, completed using reference TRBV11-2 and TRBJ2-3, is EAGVAQSPRYKIIEKRQSVAFWCNPISGHATLYWYQQILGQGPKLLIQFQNNGVVDDSQLPKDRFSAERLKGVDSTLKIQPAKLEDSAVYLCTSSPTTDTQYFGPGTRLTVL.

This clonotype has at least ten counts. The chain has TRBV10-1 and TRBJ2-5, with 7 bases fitting TRBD1. The CDR3 runs to 15 residues. The V gene end was trimmed by 5 bases and the J gene end by 5 bases; junction bases not matched to a gene: 11. The germline V gene encodes CDR1 WNHNN and CDR2 SYGVQD (reference sequence). CDR3: CASSPIGRGMETQYF. The DNA of the CDR3 is TGCGCCAGCAGTCCGATAGGCAGGGGGATGGAGACCCAGTACTTC.

Concerning this clonotype: Given the absence of the conserved phenylalanine or tryptophan at the CDR3 end, a read error is likely. The chain employs TRBV29-1 and TRBJ2-5, with D possibly being TRBD2 (6 bases). Germline V lookup: CDR1 SQVTM, CDR2 ANQGSEA. The CDR3 covers 15 residues. Trimming stripped 3 bases from V and 5 bases from J, with 19 bases between. The DNA of the CDR3 is TGCAGCGTTGACGATAGGGCAGGAGGGGATGAGACCCAGTACCTC. Protein: CSVDDRAGGDETQYL.

Note on this clonotype: The junction differs from germline at one of its ends, possibly a read error. The chain combines TRBV4-2 with TRBJ2-1; D ambiguous. The CDR3 covers 16 residues. Germline V gene sequence: CDR1 LGHNA, CDR2 YNFKEQ. The chain's CDR3 is CASNQAMDLPYNEQFF. As DNA, the CDR3 is TGTGCCAGCAACCAAGCTATGGACCTACCCTACAATGAGCAGTTCTTC.

The chain combines TRBV29-1 with TRBJ2-5; a weak D match, TRBD2 (5 bases). CDR1 and CDR2 from the germline V gene are SQVTM and ANQGSEA. Trimming pared 8 bases from V and 0 bases from J, leaving 13 bases between. This CDR3 contains 13 residues. The CDR3 protein is CSSGGLDQETQYF. The CDR3 DNA sequence: TGCAGCTCCGGCGGGCTCGACCAAGAGACCCAGTACTTC.

This clonotype counts as medium-sized. V and J are TRBV5-1 and TRBJ2-2; D remains unclear. Germline lookup yields CDR1 SGHRS and CDR2 YFSETQ. V was cut by 5 bases and J by 3 bases, with 8 bases left in between. CDR3 length: 13 amino acids. CDR3 nucleotides: TGCGCCAGCAGGGTTCGAGACACCGGGGAGCTGTTTTTT. Residues: CASRVRDTGELFF.

Details on this clonotype: A read error may produce the germline difference seen at one junction end. This chain connects TRBV11-1 to TRBJ2-1; D possibly matches TRBD1 or TRBD2 (5 bases each). The germline V gene encodes CDR1 SGHAT and CDR2 FQDESV (reference sequence). The CDR3 has 15 amino acids. The CDR3 region is CDSSLGVNGGDEQFF. Written as DNA, the CDR3 is TGTGACAGCAGCTTAGGAGTGAATGGGGGAGATGAGCAGTTCTTC.